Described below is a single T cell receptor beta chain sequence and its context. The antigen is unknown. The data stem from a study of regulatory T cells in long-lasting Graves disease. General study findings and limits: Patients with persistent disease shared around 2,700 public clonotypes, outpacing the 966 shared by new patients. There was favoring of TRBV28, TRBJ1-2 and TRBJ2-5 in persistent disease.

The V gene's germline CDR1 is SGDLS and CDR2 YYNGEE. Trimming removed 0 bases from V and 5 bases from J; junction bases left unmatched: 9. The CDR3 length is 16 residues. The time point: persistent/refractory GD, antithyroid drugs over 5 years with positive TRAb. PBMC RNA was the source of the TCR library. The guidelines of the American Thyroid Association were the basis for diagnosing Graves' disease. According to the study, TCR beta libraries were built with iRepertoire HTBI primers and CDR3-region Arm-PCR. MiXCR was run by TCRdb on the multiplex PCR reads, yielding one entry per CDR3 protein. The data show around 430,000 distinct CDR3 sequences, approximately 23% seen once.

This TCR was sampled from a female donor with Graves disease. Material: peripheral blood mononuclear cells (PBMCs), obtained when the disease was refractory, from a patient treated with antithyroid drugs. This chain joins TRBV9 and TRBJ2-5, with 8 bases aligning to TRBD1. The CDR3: CASSVGTGSEVETQYF. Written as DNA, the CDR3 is TGTGCCAGCAGCGTAGGGACAGGGAGCGAGGTTGAGACCCAGTACTTC.